The rows below give T cell receptor beta chains drawn from one sample of a study of T-cell reconstitution after alpha-beta-depleted transplantation in children. TCRdb itself ran the PCR reads through MiXCR, one entry per CDR3 protein. The data show 750,000 to 950,000 distinct CDR3 sequences, about 15% seen once. This specimen was PBMCs, mostly from graft donor cells, taken 360 days after TCRalphabeta/CD19-depleted stem cell transplant. These receptors all stem from a male patient between 5 and 17 years old who had a stem cell transplant for acute lymphoblastic leukemia, so the T cells may come from the graft donor. The CDR3 runs from the conserved cysteine through the conserved F or W. The D gene is left open where the match is weak. The size of a clone is reported for some rows only, either as once, few or many, or as a class for expanded clones.

size: -
J: TRBJ2-3
D: -
V: TRBV5-1
DNA: TGCGCCAGCAGCGGAGACAGTGGATTTAGCACAGATACGCAGTATTTT
CDR3: CASSGDSGFSTDTQYF

size: -
J: TRBJ2-1
D: -
V: TRBV14
DNA: TGTGCCAGCAGCCAAGGTGGGCCCCGGCCCAATGAGCAGTTCTTC
CDR3: CASSQGGPRPNEQFF

size: many
J: TRBJ2-1
D: -
V: TRBV6-5
DNA: TGTGCCAGCAGTTTCATGTCGGCCTACAATGAGCAGTTCTTC
CDR3: CASSFMSAYNEQFF

size: few
J: TRBJ2-7
D: -
V: TRBV27
DNA: TGTGCCAGCAGTTTATCGCAGGGGCCCTACGAGCAGTACTTC
CDR3: CASSLSQGPYEQYF

size: few
J: TRBJ2-2
D: -
V: TRBV29-1
DNA: TGCAGCGTTGTGCGACAATCCGGGGAGCTGTTTTTT
CDR3: CSVVRQSGELFF

size: -
J: TRBJ2-3
D: -
V: TRBV9
DNA: TGTGCCAGCAGTGACTCGGTAGGAGATACGCAGTATTTT
CDR3: CASSDSVGDTQYF

size: many
J: TRBJ2-3
D: TRBD2
V: TRBV20-1
DNA: TGCAGTGCTAGAGATCGACTAGCCGCAGATACGCAGTATTTT
CDR3: CSARDRLAADTQYF

size: -
J: TRBJ2-7
D: -
V: TRBV20-1
DNA: TGCAGTGCTAGAGGGTCCCTTAGCTACGAGCAGTACTTC
CDR3: CSARGSLSYEQYF

size: -
J: TRBJ1-1
D: -
V: TRBV11-2
DNA: TGTGCCAGCAGCCCCCACAGGCACATGAACACTGAAGCTTTCTTT
CDR3: CASSPHRHMNTEAFF

size: few
J: TRBJ1-1
D: -
V: TRBV20-1
DNA: TGCAGTGTGGGGTCGCTTGCCACTGAAGCTTTCTTT
CDR3: CSVGSLATEAFF

size: -
J: TRBJ1-1
D: TRBD1
V: TRBV29-1
DNA: TGCAGCGTCATAAGGCGACAGGGTACTGAAGCTTTCTTT
CDR3: CSVIRRQGTEAFF

size: many
J: TRBJ2-1
D: -
V: TRBV27
DNA: TGTGCCAGCAGTGGGGCTAGGCGGGGATACAATGAGCAGTTCTTC
CDR3: CASSGARRGYNEQFF

size: few
J: TRBJ1-2
D: -
V: TRBV12-3/TRBV12-4
DNA: TGTGCCAGCAGTAGTCGGGGAAGGTATGGCTACACCTTC
CDR3: CASSSRGRYGYTF

size: many
J: TRBJ1-6
D: TRBD1
V: TRBV2
DNA: TGTGCCAGCAGGGTGGAGGGGACAGGCAAATCACCCCTCCACTTT
CDR3: CASRVEGTGKSPLHF

size: few
J: TRBJ2-3
D: -
V: TRBV12-3/TRBV12-4
DNA: TGTGCCAGCAGTCGAAACACGGGTACGCAGTATTTT
CDR3: CASSRNTGTQYF

size: few
J: TRBJ2-7
D: -
V: TRBV5-6
DNA: TGTGCCAGCAGCTTGGAAACTCTACTCTACGAGCAGTACTTC
CDR3: CASSLETLLYEQYF

size: -
J: TRBJ2-1
D: TRBD2
V: TRBV20-1
DNA: TGCAGTGCTAGAAAGCCCCCGGAAGGGCTAGCGGGAGACGATGAGCAGTTCTTC
CDR3: CSARKPPEGLAGDDEQFF

size: many
J: TRBJ2-1
D: TRBD2
V: TRBV14
DNA: TGTGCCAGCAGCCGATCCGGGACTAGCGGGAACAATGAGCAGTTCTTC
CDR3: CASSRSGTSGNNEQFF

size: -
J: TRBJ2-2
D: TRBD2
V: TRBV5-1
DNA: TGCGCCAGCAGCTTGAGCACCGGACTAGCGGGAGTGCAAACCGGGGAGCTGTTTTTT
CDR3: CASSLSTGLAGVQTGELFF

size: few
J: TRBJ2-1
D: -
V: TRBV20-1
DNA: TGCAGTGCTAGAGATGCGAACCTCTCCTACAATGAGCAGTTCTTC
CDR3: CSARDANLSYNEQFF

size: few
J: TRBJ2-1
D: -
V: TRBV7-2
DNA: TGTGCCAGCAGCTTACTCCCCGGGAGCTCCTACAATGAGCAGTTCTTC
CDR3: CASSLLPGSSYNEQFF

size: many
J: TRBJ1-2
D: -
V: TRBV29-1
DNA: TGCAGCGTTGAAGATCAGGAGGGGATTAACTATGGCTACACCTTC
CDR3: CSVEDQEGINYGYTF

size: few
J: TRBJ2-3
D: -
V: TRBV7-3
DNA: TGTGCCAGCAGCTTAAGGTTTCGGGACACAGATACGCAGTATTTT
CDR3: CASSLRFRDTDTQYF

size: few
J: TRBJ2-5
D: -
V: TRBV28
DNA: TGTGCCAGCAGGAACCTGCAAGAGACCCAGTACTTC
CDR3: CASRNLQETQYF

size: few
J: TRBJ1-1
D: -
V: TRBV10-3
DNA: TGTGCCATCAGTGAGCCCTCTGGGGGGTGGGATATGGACACTGAAGCTTTCTTT
CDR3: CAISEPSGGWDMDTEAFF

size: -
J: TRBJ2-3
D: -
V: TRBV27
DNA: TGTGCCAGCAGTTTTAGACAGGAGTTATATACGCAGTATTTT
CDR3: CASSFRQELYTQYF

size: many
J: TRBJ2-5
D: -
V: TRBV19
DNA: TGTGCCAGTAGTATTCAGGGGGGGGAGACCCAGTACTTC
CDR3: CASSIQGGETQYF

size: few
J: TRBJ2-3
D: -
V: TRBV20-1
DNA: TGCAGTGCCGGCCGGGCTCTCGAGCTTCATTTT
CDR3: CSAGRALELHF

size: -
J: TRBJ1-2
D: -
V: TRBV20-1
DNA: TGCAGTGCTAGAGATCTTGGGGTGCAGGGCTATGGCTACACCTTC
CDR3: CSARDLGVQGYGYTF

size: few
J: TRBJ2-6
D: -
V: TRBV30
DNA: TGTGCCTGGAGTAAGGGGGCCAACGTCCTGACTTTC
CDR3: CAWSKGANVLTF

size: -
J: TRBJ1-2
D: TRBD1
V: TRBV7-9
DNA: TGTGCCAGCAGCCCCTGGGACAGTACACGCTATGGCTACACCTTC
CDR3: CASSPWDSTRYGYTF

size: -
J: TRBJ2-7
D: -
V: TRBV5-1
DNA: TGCGCCAGCAGCTTGAAAGGATTCTCCTACGAGCAGTACTTC
CDR3: CASSLKGFSYEQYF

size: few
J: TRBJ2-7
D: -
V: TRBV28
DNA: TGTGCCAGCAGTCCCTGGACACTGCCCCACGAGCAGTACTTC
CDR3: CASSPWTLPHEQYF

size: few
J: TRBJ2-7
D: -
V: TRBV12-3/TRBV12-4
DNA: TGTGCCAGCAGTTTCTTGGTGCCCGGGTGGTACGAGCAGTACTTC
CDR3: CASSFLVPGWYEQYF

size: -
J: TRBJ2-2
D: -
V: TRBV12-3/TRBV12-4
DNA: TGTGCCAGCAGTCCGGGACTGGCGAGCACCGGGGAGCTGTTTTTT
CDR3: CASSPGLASTGELFF

size: -
J: TRBJ2-1
D: -
V: TRBV2
DNA: TGTGCCAGCAGGAACAGGATGGGGCCCTACAATGAGCAGTTCTTC
CDR3: CASRNRMGPYNEQFF

size: many
J: TRBJ2-1
D: -
V: TRBV3-1
DNA: TGTGCCAGCAGCCCGGCTACAGGAATTGTTTATGAGCAGTTCTTC
CDR3: CASSPATGIVYEQFF

size: -
J: TRBJ1-2
D: TRBD1
V: TRBV7-9
DNA: TGTGCCAGCAGCTTCGTAACCGGGACAGGGGTCTATGGCTACACCTTC
CDR3: CASSFVTGTGVYGYTF

size: -
J: TRBJ2-7
D: -
V: TRBV5-1
DNA: TGCGCCAGCAGCTTGGAGGGGACTCCTCACTACGAGCAGTACTTC
CDR3: CASSLEGTPHYEQYF

size: many
J: TRBJ2-3
D: -
V: TRBV5-1
DNA: TGCGCCAGCAGCGGTGGCAGAACAACAGATACGCAGTATTTT
CDR3: CASSGGRTTDTQYF

size: -
J: TRBJ2-2
D: -
V: TRBV12-3/TRBV12-4
DNA: TGTGCCAGCACCCACTGGGTCCTTTTGAACACCGGGGAGCTGTTTTTT
CDR3: CASTHWVLLNTGELFF

size: many
J: TRBJ2-4
D: TRBD2
V: TRBV5-1
DNA: TGCGCCAGCAGCTCGGGACTAGCGGGCCCCGCAGCCAAAAACATTCAGTACTTC
CDR3: CASSSGLAGPAAKNIQYF

size: -
J: TRBJ2-3
D: -
V: TRBV5-1
DNA: TGCGCCAGCAGCGACGGACCTTCCATAGATACGCAGTATTTT
CDR3: CASSDGPSIDTQYF

size: -
J: TRBJ1-2
D: TRBD1
V: TRBV9
DNA: TGTGCCAGCAGCGGGGGACAGGGTCATCCTGGCTACACCTTC
CDR3: CASSGGQGHPGYTF

size: -
J: TRBJ2-3
D: TRBD2
V: TRBV15
DNA: TGTGCCACCAGCAGAGATCAGGGGACTAGCGGGAGCCATAGGAATACGCAGTATTTT
CDR3: CATSRDQGTSGSHRNTQYF

size: -
J: TRBJ1-5
D: TRBD1
V: TRBV7-9
DNA: TGTGCCAGCAGCGAAGACAGGGCGGGCAATCAGCCCCAGCATTTT
CDR3: CASSEDRAGNQPQHF